This record looks at one T cell receptor beta chain sequence and its context. Antigen specificity is unknown. CDR1 and CDR2 from the germline V gene are MNHEY and SVGAGI. V lost 4 bases to trimming and J lost 0 bases; unmatched junction nucleotides: 4. This CDR3 comprises 15 residues. The sample comes from a study of CD8+ T cells in alopecia areata. Study findings and constraints: Shared TCR sequences were less clear between patients than in mice, possibly partly from HLA diversity.

Extraction and reverse transcription of RNA yielded cDNA as the sequencing template. TCRdb keeps only in-frame clones here, not all; method: immunoSEQ multiplex PCR. The sample includes approximately 150,000 clones, more than 40% of them seen just once. Sorting from PBMCs produced CD4+ and CD8+ T cells. The source material was CD4+ T cells sorted from blood. The chain is built from TRBV6-5 and TRBJ2-3; 7 positions match TRBD1. This receptor was obtained from a human donor with alopecia areata. CDR3 in amino acids: CASSLQGQSTDTQYF. The CDR3 DNA reads TGTGCCAGCAGTTTACAGGGACAGAGCACAGATACGCAGTATTTT.